This is a list of T cell receptor beta chains from one sample in a study of blood T cell repertoires in COVID-19. Sequencing used immunoSEQ multiplex PCR; TCRdb keeps in-frame clones, though not all of them. The sample contains more than 95,000 clones, 69% of which appear only once. The sequenced sample consisted of peripheral blood. The receptors originated from a woman in her seventies with acute or convalescent COVID-19. The CDR3 runs from the conserved cysteine through the conserved F or W.

TRBV4-3,TRBJ2-7,CASSQVWGLSYEQYF
TRBV7-9,TRBJ1-1,CAGFGGFTTEAFF
TRBV11-2,TRBJ2-7,CASSLGPGSEQYF
TRBV19,TRBJ2-5,CASSLDRATQYF
TRBV5-5,TRBJ2-7,CASSLVGGGSYEQYF
TRBV25-1,TRBJ2-2,CASSVGTANTGELFF
TRBV5-5,TRBJ2-1,CASSSFQGAGEQFF
TRBV18,TRBJ2-3,CASSPGRAADTQYF
TRBV9,TRBJ1-5,CASSVAVQGSNQPQHF
TRBV9,TRBJ2-5,CASSAQGRQETQYF
TRBV6-2/TRBV6-3,TRBJ1-1,CASSYTPQGATEAFF
TRBV6-5,TRBJ2-7,CASSYWQGYEQYF
TRBV5-1,TRBJ2-1,CASSFDRGREQFF
TRBV7-2,TRBJ2-3,CASSQQTISTDTQYF
TRBV6-4,TRBJ2-4,CASMLPGERTKNIQYF
TRBV18,TRBJ1-6,CASSESTDLSPLHF
TRBV4-1,TRBJ1-4,CASSQELGGEKLFF
TRBV5-4,TRBJ1-5,CASSLAGSQPQHF
TRBV7-9,TRBJ2-5,CASSLFSVETQYF
TRBV18,TRBJ2-3,CASSPYTDTQYF
TRBV6-5,TRBJ2-7,CASSYGTSGSYEQYF
TRBV3-1/TRBV3-2,TRBJ2-5,CASSQDYRGSQETQYF
TRBV2,TRBJ2-7,CASSEESRGLLYEQYF
TRBV29-1,TRBJ2-7,CSVEEVGLEQYF
TRBV25-1,TRBJ1-6,CASSEYQRGRNSPLHF
TRBV27,TRBJ2-7,CASSLRGTGGYEQYF
TRBV7-8,TRBJ2-2,CASSQGLAGGPTNVGELFF
TRBV28,TRBJ2-1,CASTGSYNEQFF
TRBV19,TRBJ1-2,CASRRGAVYGYTF
TRBV5-8,TRBJ2-5,CASSLEGSGVETQYF
TRBV10-3,TRBJ1-2,CAISESRQGSDGYTF
TRBV29-1,TRBJ1-2,CSVEGQDINYGYTF
TRBV4-1,TRBJ2-5,CASSQERQETQYF
TRBV6-6,TRBJ1-1,CASSWGPEAFF
TRBV7-2,TRBJ2-3,CASSAQGTDTQYF
TRBV9,TRBJ2-2,CASSVIAVNTGELFF
TRBV6-5,TRBJ2-7,CASGPSYEQYF
TRBV7-9,TRBJ1-4,CASSPPTGDNEKLFF
TRBV11-2,TRBJ2-2,CASSPEATNTGELFF
TRBV19,TRBJ2-1,CASRGGPSEQFF
TRBV5-1,TRBJ2-7,CASSPSRGTTYEQYF
TRBV21-1,TRBJ2-4,CASSKGRLRAKNIQYF
TRBV28,TRBJ2-3,CASSTGQGVEYTDTQYF
TRBV7-9,TRBJ1-3,CASSAQASSGNTIYF
TRBV10-1,TRBJ2-5,CASSSRTPGETQYF
TRBV19,TRBJ1-1,CASSARDRGNTEAFF
TRBV3-1/TRBV3-2,TRBJ1-1,CASSNSGTEAFF
TRBV5-1,TRBJ2-5,CASSLATSGSLAETQYF
TRBV7-2,TRBJ2-2,CASSLDRRDTGELFF
TRBV30,TRBJ2-1,CAGRRLARVGHNEQFF
TRBV7-2,TRBJ2-4,CASSQTGVGYF
TRBV4-1,TRBJ1-6,CASSQEATDYSYNSPLHF
TRBV9,TRBJ1-2,CASSPRTGGSYGYTF